The present entry profiles one T cell receptor beta chain with its context. Its antigen is unidentified. These data are taken from a study of OX40 agonist ivuxolimab in advanced cancers. Background on the study: Patients were infused with ivuxolimab every 2 weeks at 0.01 to 10 mg/kg.

Measured with immunoSEQ multiplex PCR; TCRdb has only the in-frame clones, and not every one. The profile covers 80,000 to 85,000 clones, with around four fifths appearing a single time and 6.6% taken by the ten largest. Blood got drawn at baseline, again on cycle 4 day 1, and then on cycle 7 day 1. Study observations and caveats: Dose levels from 0.1 to 3.0 mg/kg saw CD4+ and CD8+ blood T cells expand clonally by week 6.

This material consisted of CD4+ or CD8+ T cells sorted from blood, taken in a trial of the OX40 agonist ivuxolimab. The receptor was isolated from an adult with an advanced solid tumor such as melanoma, head and neck, liver or kidney cancer.

The CDR3 DNA follows: TGTGCCAGCAGTTTATCGGGGCTCGAGCAGTACTTC. Translated: CASSLSGLEQYF. The gene calls are TRBV27 and TRBJ2-7, with a possible D match to TRBD1 (5 bases). Looked up from germline, CDR1 is MNHEY and CDR2 is SMNVEV (reference sequence). The CDR3 is 12 residues long. V lost 0 bases and J 6 bases, leaving 6 bases between the germline ends.